One sample yielded the 32 T cell receptor beta chains listed below, sequenced in a study of monozygotic twins with inflammatory bowel disease. TCRdb re-called the 5' RACE reads and shows each CDR3 protein once, DNA omitted. The sample table includes 93,000 or so distinct CDR3 sequences. Sequencing used blood. Source of these receptors: a human donor with ulcerative colitis or Crohn's disease, or a healthy co-twin of an affected twin (not recorded which).

This chain uses TRBV5-1 with TRBJ2-3. Germline-derived CDR1 and CDR2 are SGHRS and YFSETQ. This CDR3 comprises 16 residues. CDR3 sequence reads: CASSFSSHLDADTQYF.

CDR3 sequence: CASSLIAGFPNEQFF. The gene calls are TRBV12-3 or TRBV12-4 and TRBJ2-1; TCRdb picks TRBD2, but there is no DNA to check that call. This CDR3 contains 15 residues.

The rearrangement joins TRBV18 to TRBJ2-2. This CDR3 has 13 amino acids. Germline values: CDR1 KGHSH, CDR2 LQKENI. The CDR3 is CASSPRPTGELFF.

The gene calls are TRBV5-1 and TRBJ2-5; TCRdb calls TRBD2, which cannot be checked without DNA. CDR1 is SGHRS, CDR2 YFSETQ, per germline. This CDR3 contains 14 residues. CDR3 in amino acids: CASSLGRAKETQYF.

CDR3 protein: CASSMTVGAILF. The V and J genes are TRBV3-1 and TRBJ2-1; with no DNA, the TCRdb D assignment of TRBD1 cannot be verified. Germline V gives CDR1 LGHDT, CDR2 YNNKEL (reference sequence). The CDR3 length is 12 residues.

The V call is TRBV27, the J call TRBJ2-2. There are 12 residues in the CDR3. The germline CDR1 and CDR2 sequences are MNHEY and SMNVEV (reference sequence). CDR3 sequence: CASSLYPGELFF.

The CDR3 loop is CSARSDRAYEQYF. The J gene is TRBJ2-7, the V gene TRBV20-1; the D gene TCRdb calls, TRBD1, cannot be checked with no DNA. The germline V gene encodes CDR1 DFQATT and CDR2 SNEGSKA (reference sequence). The CDR3 length is 13 residues.

The chain joins TRBV6-2 or TRBV6-3 to TRBJ1-5; TCRdb indicates TRBD1, and absent DNA this call remains unverified. The CDR3 has 14 residues. In germline, CDR1 is MNHEY, CDR2 SVGEGT. The CDR3 sequence is CASTLRQGNQPQHF.

The chain links TRBV20-1 to TRBJ2-7; TCRdb indicates TRBD1, and absent DNA this call remains unverified. From germline, CDR1 is DFQATT and CDR2 SNEGSKA (reference sequence). The CDR3 contains 14 residues. CDR3 loop: CSARSLWGSYEQYF.

This rearrangement joins TRBV5-6 to TRBJ1-5. The CDR3 covers 15 residues. Germline CDR1 and CDR2: SGHDT and YYEEEE. CDR3 region: CASSVGQGGNQPQHF.

The chain employs TRBV6-5 and TRBJ1-1; TCRdb's assignment of TRBD1 cannot be checked, as there is no DNA. Germline CDR1 is MNHEY and CDR2 is SVGAGI. The CDR3 loop spans 14 amino acids. This chain's CDR3 is CASSYDRQTPQAFF.

The V call is TRBV6-5, the J call TRBJ1-4. This CDR3 spans 16 amino acids. Germline assignment: CDR1 MNHEY and CDR2 SVGAGI. The CDR3 sequence: CASSYGLVSTNEKLFF.

V is TRBV6-6 and J is TRBJ1-6. The length of the CDR3 is 14 residues. Germline CDR1 MNHNY, CDR2 SVGAGI (reference sequence). This CDR3 is CASSYSSYNSPLHF.

The rearrangement links TRBV19 to TRBJ2-6. The V gene's germline CDR1 is LNHDA and CDR2 SQIVND (reference sequence). The CDR3 consists of 13 residues. The CDR3 loop is CASRVSGANVLTF.

The chain recombines TRBV20-1 with TRBJ1-2. Germline V lookup: CDR1 DFQATT, CDR2 SNEGSKA (reference sequence). This CDR3 comprises 14 residues. The CDR3 protein is CSASRQPFGYGYTF.

The chain carries TRBV7-9 and TRBJ2-1; without DNA, the TCRdb call of TRBD1 cannot be checked. Germline loops: CDR1 SEHNR, CDR2 FQNEAQ (reference sequence). The CDR3 has 16 residues. Here the CDR3 reads CASSPIVGEPYNEQFF.

The rearrangement uses TRBV29-1 and TRBJ2-3; TCRdb designates TRBD1, a call that cannot be tested without DNA. Looked up from germline, CDR1 is SQVTM and CDR2 is ANQGSEA. CDR3 length equals 15 residues. This CDR3 reads CSVAVRGAPTDTQYF.

This rearrangement joins TRBV7-8 to TRBJ2-7. Germline CDR1 reads SGHVS; CDR2 reads FQNEAQ. The CDR3 extends over 15 amino acids. CDR3 sequence: CASSLVAGGSYEQYF.

The chain carries TRBV6-1 and TRBJ2-1; TCRdb lists TRBD2, though no DNA is available to test this call. Germline-derived CDR1 and CDR2 are MNHNS and SASEGT. The CDR3 spans 16 residues. CDR3 residues: CASRTGGAVSYNEQFF.

The chain recombines TRBV29-1 with TRBJ2-2; TCRdb indicates TRBD1, and absent DNA this call remains unverified. CDR3 length: 15 residues. The germline CDR1 and CDR2 sequences are SQVTM and ANQGSEA. The CDR3 is CSVELGQGKSGELFF.

The V gene is TRBV11-3, the J gene TRBJ2-2; TCRdb's D call of TRBD1 is untestable without DNA. The CDR3 extends over 16 amino acids. CDR1 is SGHNT and CDR2 is YENEEA in the germline V gene. The CDR3 loop is CASSYTGTGPTGELFF. The variable domain in full, completed from reference TRBV11-3 and TRBJ2-2, reads EAGVVQSPRYKIIEKKQPVAFWCNPISGHNTLYWYLQNLGQGPELLIRYENEEAVDDSQLPKDRFSAERLKGVDSTLKIQPAELGDSAVYLCASSYTGTGPTGELFFGEGSRLTVL.

V is TRBV29-1 and J is TRBJ2-7; the TCRdb D gene call, TRBD1, has no DNA to confirm it. The germline V gene has CDR1 SQVTM and CDR2 ANQGSEA. The CDR3 is made up of 13 amino acids. The CDR3 is CSVMPGQEYEQYF.

This rearrangement joins TRBV7-9 to TRBJ1-6; TCRdb lists TRBD1, though no DNA is available to test this call. This CDR3 has 14 residues. From germline, CDR1 is SEHNR and CDR2 FQNEAQ (reference sequence). This chain's CDR3 is CASNPGTGFSPLHF.

The chain uses TRBV28 and TRBJ2-7; the D call from TCRdb, TRBD2, cannot be confirmed without DNA. The CDR3 contains 14 residues. CDR1 and CDR2 from the germline V gene are MDHEN and SYDVKM. CDR3 loop: CASIDSGRRYEQYF.

The chain combines TRBV2 with TRBJ1-6; TCRdb outputs TRBD1, but without DNA this stays unchecked. The CDR3 contains 14 residues. CDR1 and CDR2 (germline): SNHLY, FYNNEI. Here the CDR3 reads CASSAVRAASPLHF.

V gene TRBV27 combines with J gene TRBJ1-1. From germline, CDR1 is MNHEY and CDR2 SMNVEV (reference sequence). The length of the CDR3 is 14 residues. CDR3 sequence reads: CASSWMYGNTEAFF.

The rearrangement links TRBV20-1 to TRBJ2-1; TCRdb calls TRBD2, which cannot be checked without DNA. Germline V gene sequence: CDR1 DFQATT, CDR2 SNEGSKA (reference sequence). The CDR3 contains 16 residues. CDR3 loop: CSARVKGWRVNNEQFF.

The gene calls are TRBV7-6 and TRBJ2-1. The CDR3 loop spans 11 amino acids. Germline lookup yields CDR1 SGHVS and CDR2 FNYEAQ. CDR3 protein: CASSFSTEQFF. Based on the CDR3 plus reference TRBV7-6 and TRBJ2-1, the full variable domain is GAGVSQSPRYKVTKRGQDVALRCDPISGHVSLYWYRQALGQGPEFLTYFNYEAQQDKSGLPNDRFSAERPEGSISTLTIQRTEQRDSAMYRCASSFSTEQFFGPGTRLTVL.

The chain combines TRBV29-1 with TRBJ2-3; TCRdb's assignment of TRBD2 cannot be checked, as there is no DNA. Germline CDR1 SQVTM, CDR2 ANQGSEA. CDR3 size: 14 residues. CDR3 region: CSVASGTGGNTQYF.

The chain is built from TRBV5-1 and TRBJ2-2. The CDR3 spans 13 residues. CDR1 and CDR2 (germline): SGHRS, YFSETQ. The CDR3 loop is CASSLVNTGELFF.

This chain connects TRBV7-2 to TRBJ1-4. The CDR3 length is 15 residues. Germline V gene sequence: CDR1 SGHTA, CDR2 FQGNSA. This CDR3 reads CASSPRHTTNEKLFF.

The J gene is TRBJ2-7, the V gene TRBV7-2. This CDR3 spans 13 amino acids. Germline values: CDR1 SGHTA, CDR2 FQGNSA. CDR3: CASSLSTRYEQYF. Full variable domain (rest looked up from reference TRBV7-2 and TRBJ2-7): GAGVSQSPSNKVTEKGKDVELRCDPISGHTALYWYRQSLGQGLEFLIYFQGNSAPDKSGLPSDRFSAERTGGSVSTLTIQRTQQEDSAVYLCASSLSTRYEQYFGPGTRLTVT.